The entry that follows covers one T cell receptor (beta chain) sequence. Antigen specificity is unknown. Profiled with immunoSEQ multiplex PCR; TCRdb holds only in-frame clones, not every one. The sample consists of about 2.4 million clones, 90% to 95% of them appearing once. This record belongs to a study of shared clonotypes between healthy human individuals. Findings of the study overall: With a handful of donors compared, roughly 4.9% of naive CD4 clonotypes were shared.

V lost 7 bases, J lost 4 bases, and 11 bases stayed unmatched. Germline values: CDR1 SGHRS, CDR2 YFSETQ. CDR3 length equals 15 residues. Sequencing was done on a sample of naive CD4+ T cells from PBMCs. Sample subset: CD45RA+ positively selected. V gene TRBV5-1 combines with J gene TRBJ2-5, with TRBD2 matching over 9 bases. The sequence derives from a man between 18 and 35 years old in good health. Some clones in this sample may be carry-over from other donors' samples. The CDR3 spells CASCPQLAGRETQYF. Written as DNA, the CDR3 is TGCGCCAGCTGTCCCCAACTAGCGGGCAGAGAGACCCAGTACTTC.